This entry lists 21 T cell receptor beta chains sequenced from one sample in a study of beta chain features in type 1 diabetes. Sequencing targeted expressed TCRB transcripts, as all isolated RNA had been reverse transcribed. Measured with immunoSEQ multiplex PCR; TCRdb has only the in-frame clones, and not every one. This table has under 250,000 clones, 13% to 15% appearing once. The sequenced material came from naive CD4+ T cells from blood. Receptors were obtained from a woman in her thirties or forties in good health.

This clone was picked up a small number of times. The chain links TRBV7-2 to TRBJ1-2; D possibly corresponds to TRBD1 (6 bases). The CDR3 consists of 13 residues. Trimming removed 5 bases from V and 8 bases from J, with 15 bases in between. CDR1 and CDR2 from the germline V gene are SGHTA and FQGNSA. The CDR3, as DNA: TGTGCCAGCAGCACCTACAGGGAAACGGGCTACACCTTC. Amino acids: CASSTYRETGYTF.

This clone was seen only a few times. The J gene is TRBJ2-1, the V gene TRBV7-8; 7 bases agree with TRBD1. V lost 5 bases, J lost 15 bases, and 19 bases stayed unmatched. This CDR3 region has 15 residues. Germline loops: CDR1 SGHVS, CDR2 FQNEAQ. This CDR3 reads CASSPTRQGRMGWFF. The CDR3 DNA follows: TGTGCCAGCAGCCCCACTAGACAGGGCCGTATGGGTTGGTTCTTC.

This clone turned up a few times. The chain's CDR3 is CASRTGTSGTDTQYF. In nucleotides, the CDR3 is TGTGCCAGCAGGACCGGGACTAGCGGCACAGATACGCAGTATTTT. The chain joins TRBV6-5 to TRBJ2-3, with TRBD2 identical over 10 bases. Trimming at V came to 6 bases and at J to 1 base, leaving 4 bases not matched to a gene. Germline CDR1 is MNHEY and CDR2 is SVGAGI. This CDR3 is 15 amino acids long.

The chain has TRBV18 and TRBJ2-6, with 7 nucleotides matching TRBD1. The germline gives CDR1 KGHSH, CDR2 LQKENI. Trimming at V came to 4 bases and at J to 0 bases, leaving 3 bases not matched to a gene. The CDR3 is 16 residues long. CDR3 nucleotides: TGTGCCAGCTCACTAGGGACAGCCTCTGGGGCCAACGTCCTGACTTTC. It translates to CASSLGTASGANVLTF. Filled out from reference TRBV18 and TRBJ2-6, the complete variable domain reads NAGVMQNPRHLVRRRGQEARLRCSPMKGHSHVYWYRQLPEEGLKFMVYLQKENIIDESGMPKERFSAEFPKEGPSILRIQQVVRGDSAAYFCASSLGTASGANVLTFGAGSRLTVL.

The chain joins TRBV6-5 to TRBJ1-4; D is perhaps TRBD1 (5 bases). Germline V gene data show CDR1 as MNHEY and CDR2 as SVGAGI. The V and J ends lost 3 bases and 5 bases respectively, with 10 bases between them. The CDR3 sequence is 14 residues long. DNA of the CDR3: TGTGCCAGCAGTTATCAGGGTTCAAATGAAAAACTGTTTTTT. Its translation is CASSYQGSNEKLFF.

This clone has ten or more counts. V usage is TRBV14 and J usage is TRBJ2-7; 10 bases align to TRBD2. This CDR3 is 11 amino acids long. In germline, CDR1 is SGHDN, CDR2 FVKESK. V lost 5 bases, J lost 13 bases, and 5 bases stayed unmatched. CDR3 residues: CASSIGLADYF. Here the CDR3 DNA reads TGTGCCAGCAGCATTGGACTAGCGGACTACTTC.

This clone was detected only a few times. V is TRBV7-2 and J is TRBJ2-3, with 9 bases that match TRBD2. The V gene's germline CDR1 is SGHTA and CDR2 FQGNSA. V gave up 0 bases and J gave up 1 base; unmatched junction bases: 5. The length of the CDR3 is 17 residues. The CDR3 here is CASSLALAGGGTDTQYF. The DNA for the CDR3 is TGTGCCAGCAGCTTAGCGCTTGCGGGGGGGGGCACAGATACGCAGTATTTT.

This clone was recorded a few times. This rearrangement joins TRBV5-8 to TRBJ2-7; unclear D gene. CDR3 length: 13 residues. CDR1 and CDR2 from the germline V gene are SGHTS and YDEGEE. V was pared by 4 bases and J by 0 bases, with 8 bases between. CDR3 residues: CASSGQLSYEQYF. In DNA form, the CDR3 reads TGTGCCAGCAGCGGGCAGCTCTCCTACGAGCAGTACTTC.

This chain uses TRBV5-6 with TRBJ2-1; a possible D gene is TRBD1 (5 bases). The CDR3 sequence is 16 residues long. Between the trimmed V and J ends, which lost 2 bases and 0 bases, there was a span of 12 bases. CDR1 SGHDT and CDR2 YYEEEE come from the germline V gene. DNA of the CDR3: TGTGCCAGCAGCTTTTCAGCCAGGGTCTCCTACAATGAGCAGTTCTTC. It specifies CASSFSARVSYNEQFF.

The sample holds a few counts of this clone. V is TRBV5-1 and J is TRBJ2-7; 9 nucleotides align to TRBD2. After removal of 1 base from V and 4 bases from J, the junction contained 6 bases not matched to a gene. This CDR3 has 15 amino acids. The V gene's germline CDR1 is SGHRS and CDR2 YFSETQ. The CDR3 protein is CASSLLAGWEYEQYF. DNA of the CDR3: TGCGCCAGCAGCTTGCTAGCGGGGTGGGAGTACGAGCAGTACTTC.

This clone has more than one count but fewer than ten. The chain recombines TRBV5-1 with TRBJ2-3; 15 bases match TRBD2. After removal of 4 bases from V and 1 base from J, the junction contained 10 bases not matched to a gene. The germline CDR1 and CDR2 sequences are SGHRS and YFSETQ. The CDR3 runs 19 residues. The CDR3 loop is CASSRTSGGASTRTDTQYF. The DNA for the CDR3 is TGCGCCAGCAGCCGGACTAGCGGGGGGGCCTCGACACGCACAGATACGCAGTATTTT.

J is TRBJ2-7 and V is TRBV7-7; 14 bases align to TRBD2. The CDR3 runs to 16 residues. J lost 0 bases, V lost 3 bases, and 1 base had no gene match. Germline V gene sequence: CDR1 SSHAT, CDR2 FNYEAQ (reference sequence). The CDR3 protein is CASSLGLAGASYEQYF. For the CDR3, the DNA is TGTGCCAGCAGCTTGGGACTAGCGGGGGCCTCCTACGAGCAGTACTTC.

This clone was counted a few times. The chain carries TRBV10-3 and TRBJ2-3; 9 nucleotides match TRBD2. The germline V gene encodes CDR1 ENHRY and CDR2 SYGVKD. V lost 2 bases, J lost 1 base, and 7 bases stayed unmatched. The CDR3 spans 17 residues. DNA of the CDR3: TGTGCCATCAGTGAGGTTCCGGCTAGCGGGGGCACAGATACGCAGTATTTT. Amino acids: CAISEVPASGGTDTQYF.

This clone was found a few times. V usage is TRBV25-1 and J usage is TRBJ1-1; a possible D gene is TRBD1 (6 bases). Trimming took off 1 base at V and 8 bases at J, with 11 bases between the two ends. From germline, CDR1 is MGHDK and CDR2 SYGVNS. This CDR3 is 13 amino acids long. The CDR3 nucleotides read TGTGCCAGCAGTGAATCGCTTGGACAGGAAGCTTTCTTT. Translation: CASSESLGQEAFF.

The sample holds one count of this clone. The gene calls are TRBV6-6 and TRBJ1-5; a weak D match, TRBD1 (5 bases). The V gene lost 6 bases and the J gene lost 7 bases, with 13 bases spanning the gap. CDR3 length: 13 residues. Germline V CDR1 and CDR2: MNHNY, SVGAGI (reference sequence). In DNA, the CDR3 is TGTGCCAGCAGCTCGGCAGGGTACCAGCCCCAGCATTTT. Its protein is CASSSAGYQPQHF.

A few counts support this clone. The CDR3 nucleotides are TGTGCCAGCAGCCCACCGGGACAGGGGGCATCTGAAGCTTTCTTT. Amino acid sequence: CASSPPGQGASEAFF. The chain employs TRBV7-9 and TRBJ1-1, with 12 bases fitting TRBD1. The CDR3 loop spans 15 amino acids. V dropped 5 bases and J dropped 6; count of bases not matched to a gene: 7. Germline loops: CDR1 SEHNR, CDR2 FQNEAQ (reference sequence).

This rearrangement joins TRBV7-8 to TRBJ1-2; no reliable D call. V shed 3 bases and J shed 3 bases, with 8 bases lying between them. This CDR3 region has 13 residues. Germline loops: CDR1 SGHVS, CDR2 FQNEAQ. In DNA, the CDR3 is TGTGCCAGCAGCTTGCGCGTTGACTATGGCTACACCTTC. Its protein is CASSLRVDYGYTF.

This clone has just a few counts. The rearrangement links TRBV7-2 to TRBJ2-7, with 8 bases fitting TRBD2. Germline V lookup: CDR1 SGHTA, CDR2 FQGNSA. With V trimmed by 6 bases and J by 0 bases, 7 bases remained unmatched. The CDR3 has 15 residues. The CDR3 DNA reads TGTGCCAGCAGTTTACTAGCGGCCGCCTCCTACGAGCAGTACTTC. As protein: CASSLLAAASYEQYF.

This clone was detected only a few times. The rearrangement uses TRBV7-9 and TRBJ1-1; a weak D match, TRBD1 (5 bases). V lost 5 bases and J lost 5, with 21 bases in between. CDR3 length: 16 residues. Germline CDR1 SEHNR, CDR2 FQNEAQ (reference sequence). CDR3 DNA: TGTGCCAGCAGCCTAAGGGACGGAGCGGGGGGGACTGAAGCTTTCTTT. Its translation is CASSLRDGAGGTEAFF.

In regard to this clone: One end of the junction does not line up with germline, which may come from a read error. The chain is built from TRBV18 and TRBJ2-4, with TRBD2 matching over 7 bases. There are 15 residues in the CDR3. Germline V gene lookup returns CDR1 KGHSH and CDR2 LQKENI. As DNA, the CDR3 is TGTGCCAGCTCATCACCCAGTTTGGGGGGGAACATTCAGTACTTC. It is translated as CASSSPSLGGNIQYF.

The V call is TRBV11-2, the J call TRBJ2-1; TRBD1 agrees at 7 bases. Losses at the gene ends were 5 bases for V and 12 bases for J; bases not matched to a gene: 7. Germline loops: CDR1 SGHAT, CDR2 FQNNGV. The CDR3 is 12 residues long. The CDR3 is CASSPNRGRQFF. CDR3 DNA: TGTGCCAGCAGCCCGAACAGGGGTCGGCAGTTCTTC.